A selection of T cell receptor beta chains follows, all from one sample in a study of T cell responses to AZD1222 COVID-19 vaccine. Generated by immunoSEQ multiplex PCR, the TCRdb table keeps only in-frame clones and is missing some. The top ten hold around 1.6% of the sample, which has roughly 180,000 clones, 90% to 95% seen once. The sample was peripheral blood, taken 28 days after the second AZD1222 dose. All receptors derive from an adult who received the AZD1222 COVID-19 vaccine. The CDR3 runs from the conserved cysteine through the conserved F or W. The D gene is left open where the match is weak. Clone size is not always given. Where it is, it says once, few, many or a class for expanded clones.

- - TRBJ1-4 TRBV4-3 TGCGCCAGCAGCCAAGATCTGCGACAGGCCAATGAAAAACTGTTTTTT CASSQDLRQANEKLFF
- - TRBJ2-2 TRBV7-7 TGTGCCAGCAGCTTGCGAAGTGCCGGGGAGCTGTTTTTT CASSLRSAGELFF
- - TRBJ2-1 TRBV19 TGTGCCAGTAGTACTCGGGTCAGGGGATCCTACAATGAGCAGTTCTTC CASSTRVRGSYNEQFF
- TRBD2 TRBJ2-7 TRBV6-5 TGTGCCAGCAGGCCAGGACTAGCCTGGAGCTACGAGCAGTACTTC CASRPGLAWSYEQYF
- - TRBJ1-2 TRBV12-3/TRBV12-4 TGTGCCAGCAGTTTATTGGACTATGGCTACACCTTC CASSLLDYGYTF
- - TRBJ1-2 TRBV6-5 TGTGCCAGCACCCGAATCTCCACACAGAACTATGGCTACACCTTC CASTRISTQNYGYTF
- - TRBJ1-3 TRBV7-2 TGTGCCAGCAGCTTTAGTGGCGACTTGAGCACCATATATTTT CASSFSGDLSTIYF
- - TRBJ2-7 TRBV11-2 TGTGCCAGCAGCCTCCATTACACTAGATACAATCGCTACGAGCAGTACTTC CASSLHYTRYNRYEQYF
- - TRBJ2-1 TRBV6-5 TGTGCCAGCATTAGAAATTCGGGAAAGTACAATGAGCAGTTCTTC CASIRNSGKYNEQFF
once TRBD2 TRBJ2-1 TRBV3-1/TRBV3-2 TGTGCCAGCAGGGGAGCCGTAGCGGGAGTAGGCTATGAGCAGTTCTTC CASRGAVAGVGYEQFF
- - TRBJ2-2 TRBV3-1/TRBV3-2 TGTGCCAGCAGCTCGGACGGGTGGAAGGCCGGGGAGCTGTTTTTT CASSSDGWKAGELFF
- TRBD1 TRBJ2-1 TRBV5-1 TGCGCCAGCAGCTTCAGGACAGGGTTGAATGAGCAGTTCTTC CASSFRTGLNEQFF
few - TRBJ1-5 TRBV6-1 TGTGCCAGCAGTGAACTTGTGGGTCAGCCCCAGCATTTT CASSELVGQPQHF
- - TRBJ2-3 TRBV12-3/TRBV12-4 TGTGCCAGCAGTTTAGGGGGCCGACTGCAGTATTTT CASSLGGRLQYF
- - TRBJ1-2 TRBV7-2 TGTGCCAGCCTATCTTCCTCCTATGGCTACACCTTC CASLSSSYGYTF
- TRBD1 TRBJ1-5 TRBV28 TGTGCCAGCAGTTTGGGACAGGGGGATCAGCCCCAGCATTTT CASSLGQGDQPQHF
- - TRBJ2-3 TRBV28 TGTGCCAGCAGTCGGGACAGCACAGATACGCAGTATTTT CASSRDSTDTQYF
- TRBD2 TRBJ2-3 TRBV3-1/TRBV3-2 TGTGCCAGCAGCCAAGATCAGCGGGAAGATACGCAGTATTTT CASSQDQREDTQYF
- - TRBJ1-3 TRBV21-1 TGTGCCAGCAGCAAAAAGGACAGCTCTGGAAACACCATATATTTT CASSKKDSSGNTIYF
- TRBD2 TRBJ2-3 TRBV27 TGTGCCAGCACTCATGGGGGGGAAGGGGATACGCAGTATTTT CASTHGGEGDTQYF
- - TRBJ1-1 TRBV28 TGTGCCAGCAGTTTATGGGGAGACACTGAAGCTTTCTTT CASSLWGDTEAFF
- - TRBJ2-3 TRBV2 TGTGCCAGCAGTGATAAGGGGACAAACACAGATACGCAGTATTTT CASSDKGTNTDTQYF
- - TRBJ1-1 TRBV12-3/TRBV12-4 TGTGCCAGCAGTTTATCCCAGGGAACTGAAGCTTTCTTT CASSLSQGTEAFF
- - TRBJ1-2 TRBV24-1 TGTGCCACCAGTGACCTGTCAGGGAGTGGTGGCTACACCTTC CATSDLSGSGGYTF
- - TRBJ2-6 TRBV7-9 TGTGCCAGCAGCTACGTGACAACCAGCTCTGGGGCCAACGTCCTGACTTTC CASSYVTTSSGANVLTF
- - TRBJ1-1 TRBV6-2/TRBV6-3 TGTGCCAGCAGTTACTTCGGGGGTATGAACACTGAAGCTTTCTTT CASSYFGGMNTEAFF
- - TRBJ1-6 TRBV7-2 TGTGCCAGCAGCTTATATCAGGGTTCGAATTCACCCCTCCACTTT CASSLYQGSNSPLHF
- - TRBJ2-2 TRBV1 TGCACCAGCAGCCAAGATCTGAAGAGGGGGCTAACCGGGGAGCTGTTTTTT CTSSQDLKRGLTGELFF
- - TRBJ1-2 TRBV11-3 TGTGCCAGCAGCTTAAACCGCCCCGGGGCAGCTACCTATGGCTACACCTTC CASSLNRPGAATYGYTF
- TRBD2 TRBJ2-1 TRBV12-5 TGTGCTAGTGGTTTGGTACGGGACACCTATGGACTAGCGGGAGGGCCGGGAAATGAGCAGTTCTTC CASGLVRDTYGLAGGPGNEQFF
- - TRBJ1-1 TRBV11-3 TGTGCCAGCAGCTCCCTCGGGGGTCCAAACACTGAAGCTTTCTTT CASSSLGGPNTEAFF
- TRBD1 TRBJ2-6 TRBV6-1 TGTGCCAGCAGTGTCCCCGACAGGGGGCAAAGCTCTGGGGCCAACGTCCTGACTTTC CASSVPDRGQSSGANVLTF
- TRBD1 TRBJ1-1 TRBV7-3 TGTGCCAGCAGCCCGTCATCCGGGACAGGCAACAAAGCTTTCTTT CASSPSSGTGNKAFF
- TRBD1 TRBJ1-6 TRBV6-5 TGTGCCAGCAGTTTACGGGCAGACAGGGACTCACCCCTCCACTTT CASSLRADRDSPLHF
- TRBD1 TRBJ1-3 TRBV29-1 TGCAGCGGGATCCGACAGGGGCGGTCTGGAAACACCATATATTTT CSGIRQGRSGNTIYF